This T cell receptor beta chain was sequenced during a study of blood T cell repertoires in COVID-19. Turning to the study itself: The United States, Italy and Spain were the sources of the acute and convalescent COVID-19 samples. T cells, B-cell-depleted T cells, or PBMCs provided the cDNA or gDNA that served as material.

As originally analysed: Amplification from reference gene primers served as the basis for estimated nucleated cell counts. The data were produced by immunoSEQ multiplex PCR, yet TCRdb's version contains in-frame clones alone and is incomplete. V and J calls and clone size are given by that table; D and trimming were obtained from the DNA. This sample yields approximately 32,000 clones, of which just over 85% are seen a single time; roughly 28% belongs to the top ten. The ends were cut back, 7 bases at V and 6 bases at J, with 11 bases in the middle. From germline, CDR1 is MDHEN and CDR2 SYDVKM. This CDR3 region has 12 residues.

Material: peripheral blood. V and J are TRBV28 and TRBJ2-3; possibly TRBD2 for D (5 bases). The sequence was collected from a human donor in a cohort sampled during active COVID-19. The CDR3 protein is CASITSGDTQYF. CDR3 bases: TGTGCCAGCATCACCTCGGGGGATACGCAGTATTTT. The full variable domain, completed using reference TRBV28 and TRBJ2-3, is DVKVTQSSRYLVKRTGEKVFLECVQDMDHENMFWYRQDPGLGLRLIYFSYDVKMKEKGDIPEGYSVSREKKERFSLILESASTNQTSMYLCASITSGDTQYFGPGTRLTVL.